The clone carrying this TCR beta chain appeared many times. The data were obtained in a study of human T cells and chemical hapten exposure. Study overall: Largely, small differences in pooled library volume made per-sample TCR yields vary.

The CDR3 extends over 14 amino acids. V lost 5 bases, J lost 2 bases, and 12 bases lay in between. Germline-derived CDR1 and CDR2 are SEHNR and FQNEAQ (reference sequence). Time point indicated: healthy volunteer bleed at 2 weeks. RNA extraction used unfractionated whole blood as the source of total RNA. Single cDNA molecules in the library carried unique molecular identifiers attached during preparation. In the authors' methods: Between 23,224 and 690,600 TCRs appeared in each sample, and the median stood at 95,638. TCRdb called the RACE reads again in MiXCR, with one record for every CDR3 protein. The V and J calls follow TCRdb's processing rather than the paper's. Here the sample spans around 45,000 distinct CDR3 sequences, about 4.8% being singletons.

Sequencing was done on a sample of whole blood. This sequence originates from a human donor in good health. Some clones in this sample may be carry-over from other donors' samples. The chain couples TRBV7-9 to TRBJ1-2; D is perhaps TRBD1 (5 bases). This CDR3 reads CASSPIGANYGYTF. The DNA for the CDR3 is TGTGCCAGCAGCCCCATCGGGGCGAACTATGGCTACACCTTC.